The rows below give T cell receptor beta chains drawn from one sample of a study of OX40 agonist ivuxolimab in advanced cancers. Clones were sequenced by immunoSEQ multiplex PCR, and TCRdb holds only the in-frame ones, with some missing. Of just over 50,000 clones in the sample, about four fifths were seen once. The specimen was CD4+ or CD8+ T cells sorted from blood, collected in a trial of the OX40 agonist ivuxolimab. The source of these receptors is an adult with an advanced solid tumor such as melanoma, head and neck, liver or kidney cancer. Both conserved end residues are part of each CDR3. The D gene is left open where the match is weak. Size values are once, few and many counts, or a class for expanded clones, and some rows have none.

D	size	V	J	DNA	CDR3
-	-	TRBV5-1	TRBJ2-3	TGCGCCAGCAGCTTGGGCTCAGGGTCGGGTAGCACAGATACGCAGTATTTT	CASSLGSGSGSTDTQYF
TRBD1	-	TRBV27	TRBJ1-2	TGTGCCAGCACAACACGACCAGGGGGTGGCTACACCTTC	CASTTRPGGGYTF
-	-	TRBV2	TRBJ1-6	TGTGCCAGCACAGTGGCAGTCACTAATTCACCCCTCCACTTT	CASTVAVTNSPLHF
-	-	TRBV12-5	TRBJ2-7	TGCAACAAGTCGACGCCCGAGCAGTACTTC	CNKSTPEQYF
-	once	TRBV5-1	TRBJ2-7	TGCGCCAGCAGCTTGGGACAGTCCTACGAGCAGTACTTC	CASSLGQSYEQYF
-	-	TRBV7-7	TRBJ2-7	TGTGCCAGCAGCTTAGGGGTCCAGGGCGAGCAGTACTTC	CASSLGVQGEQYF
TRBD2	-	TRBV28	TRBJ2-1	TGTGCCAGCAGTGGAGCGGGAGGATCATGGGAGCAGTTCTTC	CASSGAGGSWEQFF
TRBD1	-	TRBV2	TRBJ2-5	TGTGCCAGCAGCTCCACAGGGGTACCCCAAGAGACCCAGTACTTC	CASSSTGVPQETQYF
-	few	TRBV6-6	TRBJ2-3	TGTGCCAGCAACGAAAAGCGGAACGACGATACGCAGTATTTT	CASNEKRNDDTQYF
-	-	TRBV4-3	TRBJ2-7	TGCGCCAGCAGCCAAGATCGAGTTCGGGGCGAGCAGTACTTC	CASSQDRVRGEQYF
TRBD1	-	TRBV11-2	TRBJ2-4	TGTGCCAGCAGGAGGACAGGGACGGCCAAAAACATTCAGTACTTC	CASRRTGTAKNIQYF
-	-	TRBV4-1	TRBJ1-4	TGCGCCAGCAGCCAAAGATCCCAAAATGAAAAACTGTTTTTT	CASSQRSQNEKLFF
-	-	TRBV10-1	TRBJ2-2	TGCGCCAGCAGTGGACTGTACGGGGCCGGGGAGCTGTTTTTT	CASSGLYGAGELFF
-	-	TRBV6-6	TRBJ2-7	TGTGCCAGCAGTTACTTCAGGGACGGCGAGCAGTACTTC	CASSYFRDGEQYF
-	-	TRBV18	TRBJ1-1	TGTGCCAGCTCACCAGGGACCAGGGGCACTGAAGCTTTCTTT	CASSPGTRGTEAFF
TRBD1	-	TRBV27	TRBJ1-4	TGTGCCAGCAGCCCGGACAGGGGGCGTTATCGGGAAAAACTGTTTTTT	CASSPDRGRYREKLFF
TRBD1	-	TRBV18	TRBJ2-5	TGTGCCAGCTCACAGGGGGCCGCAGAGACCCAGTACTTC	CASSQGAAETQYF
-	-	TRBV5-6	TRBJ1-4	TGTGCCAGCAGCTCGGGGGCGGCGGCTGGAGGTTGGCAGGAAAAACTGTTTTTT	CASSSGAAAGGWQEKLFF
TRBD1	-	TRBV15	TRBJ1-2	TGTGCCACCAGCAGTGACAGGGGAGGGTATGGCTACACCTTC	CATSSDRGGYGYTF
-	-	TRBV5-3	TRBJ1-2	TGTGCCAGAAGCCGGGGACTGGCTAACTATGGCTACACCTTC	CARSRGLANYGYTF
TRBD1	-	TRBV4-1	TRBJ1-1	TGCGCCAGCAGCACTCAACAGGGGGACACTGAAGCTTTCTTT	CASSTQQGDTEAFF
-	-	TRBV5-1	TRBJ1-4	TGCGCCAGCAGCTTGGGCGATCCGGGACCGTATGAAAAACTGTTTTTT	CASSLGDPGPYEKLFF
-	-	TRBV6-1	TRBJ1-5	TGTGCCAGCGCGGGGCAGCATAGCAATCAGCCCCAGCATTTT	CASAGQHSNQPQHF
-	once	TRBV29-1	TRBJ2-5	TGCAGCGGGGTAGCGGCACAAGAGACCCAGTACTTC	CSGVAAQETQYF
TRBD2	-	TRBV13	TRBJ2-5	TGTGCCAGCAGCTTTAGGCGGGGGTCCGGGGAGACCCAGTACTTC	CASSFRRGSGETQYF
-	-	TRBV11-3	TRBJ2-7	TGTGCCAGCAGCTTAGACGGGGGCCCGGGTTCCGAGCAGTACTTC	CASSLDGGPGSEQYF
TRBD1	once	TRBV7-6	TRBJ2-7	TGTGCCAGCAGCTTAAGCGAGACAGGGGGCCCACCGCACTTC	CASSLSETGGPPHF
-	few	TRBV5-1	TRBJ1-6	TGCGCCAGCAGCCGGGGACAACTCGGTTCCTATAATTCACCCCTCCACTTT	CASSRGQLGSYNSPLHF